Listed below are T cell receptor beta chains from one sample, sequenced in a study of molecular identifiers for immune sequencing clone quantification. Via MiXCR, TCRdb re-called the PCR reads, giving one row per CDR3 protein. This table holds 40,000 to 45,000 distinct CDR3 sequences, 15% to 20% found once. What was sequenced was naive CD8+ T cells from blood, with Jurkat cell RNA spiked in. Receptors were obtained from a human donor in good health. Some libraries in this study had Jurkat cell RNA spiked in. Both conserved end residues are trimmed from each CDR3.

>TRBV28
ASSFRLAGDEQY
>TRBV20-1
SADTGLDTDTQY
>TRBV27
ASSLLRGGSSVDEQF
>TRBV7-9
ASSSELSSVETQY
>TRBV4-3
ASSQGLAAAYEQY
>TRBV20-1
SARDWGKGMNLEAF
>TRBV7-9
ATADQNTEAF
>TRBV12-3/TRBV12-4
ASSSDYGYT
>TRBV19
ASSAPTEAF
>TRBV5-4
ASSGGTEETQY
>TRBV20-1
SARDALGAAQETQY
>TRBV7-9
ASSDPGTGPYEQY
>TRBV5-1
ASSWTSGTDTQY
>TRBV19
ASSILGAGRDTEAF
>TRBV28
ASMGSGAEQY
>TRBV27
ASSFGGSYNEQF
>TRBV20-1
SARDLGPGNTIY
>TRBV6-6
ASSAIYEQY
>TRBV12-3/TRBV12-4
ASSGAGGRETAPDTQY
>TRBV29-1
SVEWDKSYEQY
>TRBV28
ASSFLAYEQY
>TRBV23-1
ASSPHRGRAEAF
>TRBV24-1
ATSDKSYDEQF
>TRBV9
ASSQGTEAF
>TRBV19
ASSIPRSNYGYT
>TRBV28
ASKLAGSYEQY